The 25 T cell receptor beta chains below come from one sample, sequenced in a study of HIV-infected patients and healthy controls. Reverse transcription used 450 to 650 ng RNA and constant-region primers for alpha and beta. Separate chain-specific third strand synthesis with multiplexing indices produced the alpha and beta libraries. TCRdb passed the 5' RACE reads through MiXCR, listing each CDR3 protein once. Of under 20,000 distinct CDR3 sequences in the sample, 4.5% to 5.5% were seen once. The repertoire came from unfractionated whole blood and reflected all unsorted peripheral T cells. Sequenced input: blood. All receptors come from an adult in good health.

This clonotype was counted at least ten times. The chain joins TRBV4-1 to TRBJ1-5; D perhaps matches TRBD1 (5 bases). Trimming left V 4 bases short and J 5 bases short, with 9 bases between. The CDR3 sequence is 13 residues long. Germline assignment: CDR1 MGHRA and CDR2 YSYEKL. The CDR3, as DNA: TGCGCCAGCAGCCGGCAGGGACATCAGCCCCAGCATTTT. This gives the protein CASSRQGHQPQHF.

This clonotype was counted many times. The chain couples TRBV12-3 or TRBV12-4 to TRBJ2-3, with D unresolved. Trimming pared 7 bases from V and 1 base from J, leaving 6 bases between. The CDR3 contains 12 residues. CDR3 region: CASMSGTDTQYF. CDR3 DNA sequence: TGTGCCAGCATGTCCGGCACAGATACGCAGTATTTT.

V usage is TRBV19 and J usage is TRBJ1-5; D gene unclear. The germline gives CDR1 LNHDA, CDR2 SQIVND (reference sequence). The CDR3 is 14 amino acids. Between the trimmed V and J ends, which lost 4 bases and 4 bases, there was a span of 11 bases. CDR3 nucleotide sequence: TGTGCCAGTAGTAAGAATGTGGGGAATCAGCCCCAGCATTTT. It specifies CASSKNVGNQPQHF.

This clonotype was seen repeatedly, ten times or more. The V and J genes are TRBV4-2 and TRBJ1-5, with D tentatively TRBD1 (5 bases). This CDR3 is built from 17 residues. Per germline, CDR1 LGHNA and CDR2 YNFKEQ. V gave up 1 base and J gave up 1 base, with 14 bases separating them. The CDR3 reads CASSQALVGGSNQPQHF. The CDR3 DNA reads TGTGCCAGCAGCCAAGCCCTCGTCGGGGGAAGCAATCAGCCCCAGCATTTT.

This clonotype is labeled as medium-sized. CDR3 in DNA: TGCGCCAGCAGCTTAGCGGGGGGGCCTGCGACAGATACGCAGTATTTT. Amino acids: CASSLAGGPATDTQYF. The chain has TRBV5-1 and TRBJ2-3; 10 bases map to TRBD2. CDR1 and CDR2 from the germline V gene are SGHRS and YFSETQ. The CDR3 totals 16 residues. V dropped 2 bases and J dropped 3; count of bases not matched to a gene: 6.

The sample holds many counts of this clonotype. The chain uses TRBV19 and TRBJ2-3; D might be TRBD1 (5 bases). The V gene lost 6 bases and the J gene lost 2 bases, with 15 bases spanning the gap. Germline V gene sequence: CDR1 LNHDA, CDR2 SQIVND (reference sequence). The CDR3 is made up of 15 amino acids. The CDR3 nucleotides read TGTGCCAGTAGCACAATCGTAGGACACACAGATACGCAGTATTTT. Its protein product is CASSTIVGHTDTQYF.

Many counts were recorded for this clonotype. The CDR3, as DNA: TGTGCCAGCTTCCTCCGGGGCACAGATACGCAGTATTTT. Its translation: CASFLRGTDTQYF. The chain joins TRBV13 to TRBJ2-3; no clear D gene. CDR3 length: 13 amino acids. Germline CDR1 reads PRHDT; CDR2 reads FYEKMQ (reference sequence). The germline V and J ends were trimmed by 8 bases and 1 base, with 10 bases remaining between them.

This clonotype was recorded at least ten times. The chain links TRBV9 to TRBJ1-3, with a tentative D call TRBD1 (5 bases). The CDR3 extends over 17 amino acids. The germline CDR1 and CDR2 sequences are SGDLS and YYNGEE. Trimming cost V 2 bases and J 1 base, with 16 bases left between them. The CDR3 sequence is CASSVLPEGRSGNTIYF. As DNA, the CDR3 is TGTGCCAGCAGCGTGCTGCCAGAGGGGAGGTCTGGAAACACCATATATTTT.

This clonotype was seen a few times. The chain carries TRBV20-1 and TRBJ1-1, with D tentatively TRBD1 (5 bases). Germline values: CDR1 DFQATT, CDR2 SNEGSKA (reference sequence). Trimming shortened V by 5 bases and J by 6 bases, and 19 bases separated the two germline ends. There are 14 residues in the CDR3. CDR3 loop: CSASPGRVWSEAFF. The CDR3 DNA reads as TGCAGTGCTTCCCCGGGGCGCGTTTGGTCTGAAGCTTTCTTT.

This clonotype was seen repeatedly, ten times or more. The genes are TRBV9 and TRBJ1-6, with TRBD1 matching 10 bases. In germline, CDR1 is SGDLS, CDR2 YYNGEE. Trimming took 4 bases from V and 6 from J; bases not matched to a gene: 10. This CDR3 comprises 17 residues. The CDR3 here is CASSTTGTGVFNSPLHF. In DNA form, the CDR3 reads TGTGCCAGCAGCACCACCGGGACAGGGGTTTTTAATTCACCCCTCCACTTT.

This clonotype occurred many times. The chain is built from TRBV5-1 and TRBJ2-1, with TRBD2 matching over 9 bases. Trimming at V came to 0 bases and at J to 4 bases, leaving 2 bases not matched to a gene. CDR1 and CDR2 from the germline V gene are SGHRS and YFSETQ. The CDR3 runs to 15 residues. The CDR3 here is CASSLVAGDYNEQFF. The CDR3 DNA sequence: TGCGCCAGCAGCTTGGTAGCGGGGGATTACAATGAGCAGTTCTTC.

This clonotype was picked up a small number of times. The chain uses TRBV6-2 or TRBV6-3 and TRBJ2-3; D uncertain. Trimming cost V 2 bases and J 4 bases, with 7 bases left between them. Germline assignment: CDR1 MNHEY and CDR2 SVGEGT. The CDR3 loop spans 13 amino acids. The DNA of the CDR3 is TGTGCCAGCAGTTACCTAGAGGCAGATACGCAGTATTTT. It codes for CASSYLEADTQYF.

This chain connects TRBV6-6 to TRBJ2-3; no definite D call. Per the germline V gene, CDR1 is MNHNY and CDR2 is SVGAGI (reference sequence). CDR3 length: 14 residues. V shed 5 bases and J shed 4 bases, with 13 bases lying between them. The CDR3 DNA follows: TGTGCCAGCAGTGAACGCACTAACTCAGATACGCAGTATTTT. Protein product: CASSERTNSDTQYF.

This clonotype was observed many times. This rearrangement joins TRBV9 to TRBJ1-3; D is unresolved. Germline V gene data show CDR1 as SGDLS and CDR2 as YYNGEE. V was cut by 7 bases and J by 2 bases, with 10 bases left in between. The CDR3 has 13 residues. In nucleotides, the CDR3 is TGTGCCAGCTCTCAGAGGGCTGGAAACACCATATATTTT. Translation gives CASSQRAGNTIYF.

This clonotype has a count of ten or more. The CDR3 sequence is CASSPSVFQETQYF. The CDR3 DNA reads TGTGCCAGCAGTCCTTCTGTCTTCCAAGAGACCCAGTACTTC. The chain uses TRBV5-6 and TRBJ2-5; D is ambiguous. CDR1 SGHDT and CDR2 YYEEEE come from the germline V gene. V dropped 5 bases and J dropped 1 base, with 12 bases sitting between them. The CDR3 is 14 amino acids.

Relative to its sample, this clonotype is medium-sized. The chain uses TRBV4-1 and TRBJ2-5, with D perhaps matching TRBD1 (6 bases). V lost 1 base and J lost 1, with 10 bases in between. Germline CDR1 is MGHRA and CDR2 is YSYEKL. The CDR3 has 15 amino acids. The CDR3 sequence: CASSQGGTFQETQYF. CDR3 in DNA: TGCGCCAGCAGCCAAGGAGGGACATTCCAAGAGACCCAGTACTTC.

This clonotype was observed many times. CDR3 in amino acids: CASSPDRLLKEAFF. DNA for the CDR3: TGTGCCAGCAGCCCGGACAGGCTATTAAAGGAAGCTTTCTTT. The gene calls are TRBV7-6 and TRBJ1-1; 7 bases align to TRBD1. From germline, CDR1 is SGHVS and CDR2 FNYEAQ. CDR3 length: 14 residues. The ends lost 5 bases at V and 8 bases at J; junction bases unmatched: 11.

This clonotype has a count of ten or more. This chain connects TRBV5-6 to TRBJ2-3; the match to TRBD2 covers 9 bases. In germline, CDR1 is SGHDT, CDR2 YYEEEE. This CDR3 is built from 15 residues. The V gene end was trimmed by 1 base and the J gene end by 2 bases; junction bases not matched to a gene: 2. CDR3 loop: CASSLLAGATDTQYF. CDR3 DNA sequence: TGTGCCAGCAGCTTGTTAGCGGGGGCCACAGATACGCAGTATTTT.

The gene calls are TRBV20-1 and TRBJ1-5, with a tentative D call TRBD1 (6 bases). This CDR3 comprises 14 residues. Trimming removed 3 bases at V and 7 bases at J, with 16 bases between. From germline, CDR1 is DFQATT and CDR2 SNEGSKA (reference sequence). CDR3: CSASVSGARQPQHF. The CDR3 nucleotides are TGCAGTGCTAGTGTTTCGGGGGCACGGCAGCCCCAGCATTTT.

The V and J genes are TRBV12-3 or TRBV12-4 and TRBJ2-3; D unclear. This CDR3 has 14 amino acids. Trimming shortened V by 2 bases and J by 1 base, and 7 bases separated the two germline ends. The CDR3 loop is CASSLQAGTDTQYF. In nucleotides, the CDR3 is TGTGCCAGCAGTTTACAGGCCGGCACAGATACGCAGTATTTT.

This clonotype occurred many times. The DNA for the CDR3 is TGTGCCAGCAGTTGGCCGGGGAGGGCTAACACTGAAGCTTTCTTT. It yields the protein CASSWPGRANTEAFF. The J gene is TRBJ1-1, the V gene TRBV12-3 or TRBV12-4; D remains ambiguous. Trimming left V 4 bases short and J 2 bases short, with 14 bases between. The CDR3 totals 15 residues.

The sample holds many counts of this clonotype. This chain's CDR3 is CSARGRTGQYF. CDR3 DNA: TGCAGTGCTAGAGGGAGGACAGGGCAGTACTTC. The rearrangement links TRBV20-1 to TRBJ2-4; 8 nucleotides agree with TRBD1. CDR1 and CDR2 from the germline V gene are DFQATT and SNEGSKA (reference sequence). The CDR3 contains 11 residues. After removal of 1 base from V and 13 bases from J, the junction contained 3 bases not matched to a gene.

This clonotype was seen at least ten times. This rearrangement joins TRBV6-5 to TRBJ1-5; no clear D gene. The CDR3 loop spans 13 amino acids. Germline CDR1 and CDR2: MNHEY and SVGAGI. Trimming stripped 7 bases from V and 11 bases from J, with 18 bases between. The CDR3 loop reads CASKDGGSPSQHF. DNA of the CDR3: TGTGCCAGCAAGGACGGAGGTTCCCCCTCCCAGCATTTT.

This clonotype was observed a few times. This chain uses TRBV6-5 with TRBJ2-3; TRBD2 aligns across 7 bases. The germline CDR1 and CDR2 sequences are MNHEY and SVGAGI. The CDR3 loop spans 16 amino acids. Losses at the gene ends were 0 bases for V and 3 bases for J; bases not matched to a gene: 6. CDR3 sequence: CASSYSRTRLTDTQYF. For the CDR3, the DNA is TGTGCCAGCAGTTACTCGCGGACTAGATTGACAGATACGCAGTATTTT.

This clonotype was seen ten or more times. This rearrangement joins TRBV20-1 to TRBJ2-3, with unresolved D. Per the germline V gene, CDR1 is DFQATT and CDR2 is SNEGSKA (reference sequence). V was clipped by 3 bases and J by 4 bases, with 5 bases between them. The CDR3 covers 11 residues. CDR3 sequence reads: CSASGADTQYF. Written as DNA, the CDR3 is TGCAGTGCTAGTGGGGCAGATACGCAGTATTTT.